This entry lists 10 T cell receptor beta chains sequenced from one sample in a study of cytomegalovirus exposure and HLA in healthy donors. PCR involved 60 Vbeta and 13 Jbeta primers. Generated by immunoSEQ multiplex PCR, the TCRdb table keeps only in-frame clones and is missing some. The sample contains some 140,000 clones, 70% to 80% of which appear only once. Source material: PBMCs. These receptors originate from a man in his thirties or forties in good health and CMV-seropositive.

In DNA, the CDR3 is TGTGCCAGTAGTATCGGGGGACCTGCCTACGAGCAGTACTTC. Translating it yields CASSIGGPAYEQYF. V usage is TRBV19 and J usage is TRBJ2-7, with a weak D call TRBD2 (6 bases). Per germline, CDR1 LNHDA and CDR2 SQIVND (reference sequence). This CDR3 spans 14 amino acids. Trimming took 3 bases from V and 2 from J, leaving 11 bases between them.

This clone was detected once. V and J are TRBV19 and TRBJ1-5; D is perhaps TRBD1 (6 bases). This CDR3 spans 14 amino acids. CDR1 and CDR2 from the germline V gene are LNHDA and SQIVND (reference sequence). Trimming pared 5 bases from V and 8 bases from J, leaving 16 bases between. The DNA of the CDR3 is TGTGCCAGTAGTTTGGGGCGGGGGGCTGAGCCCCAGCATTTT. Protein product: CASSLGRGAEPQHF.

The chain combines TRBV29-1 with TRBJ2-1; 10 positions match TRBD2. Trimming took 6 bases from V and 9 from J; bases not matched to a gene: 11. The CDR3 consists of 14 residues. Germline assignment: CDR1 SQVTM and CDR2 ANQGSEA. The CDR3 region has the DNA TGCAGCGTCGCCCCGGGACTAGCGTTGGGTGAGCAGTTCTTC. It specifies CSVAPGLALGEQFF.

This chain links TRBV11-3 with TRBJ1-1; D might be TRBD1 (5 bases). The CDR3 has 13 residues. Looked up from germline, CDR1 is SGHNT and CDR2 is YENEEA. Trimming cost V 5 bases and J 6 bases, with 13 bases left between them. The CDR3 sequence is CASSQHGGAEAFF. The CDR3 region has the DNA TGTGCCAGCAGCCAACACGGGGGGGCTGAAGCTTTCTTT.

This chain uses TRBV6-6 with TRBJ2-1, with TRBD1 identical over 7 bases. Germline values: CDR1 MNHNY, CDR2 SVGAGI (reference sequence). With 9 bases clipped from V and 6 bases from J, the junction kept 14 bases outside the gene matches. This CDR3 is built from 15 residues. The CDR3 sequence: CASCDRERGGNEQFF. The CDR3 bases are TGTGCCAGTTGCGACAGGGAAAGGGGTGGCAATGAGCAGTTCTTC.

The chain employs TRBV6-1 and TRBJ2-2; TRBD1 aligns across 8 bases. Germline assignment: CDR1 MNHNS and CDR2 SASEGT. V trimming: 10 bases; J trimming: 2 bases; junction bases outside the gene matches: 0. CDR3 length equals 12 residues. The CDR3 DNA reads TGTGCCACAGGGGGCAACACCGGGGAGCTGTTTTTT. As protein: CATGGNTGELFF.

This clone has a single count. The J gene is TRBJ2-2, the V gene TRBV12-5, with 7 bases matching TRBD2. V shed 2 bases, J shed 1 base, and the junction held 4 bases outside the gene matches. Germline V gives CDR1 LGHNT, CDR2 FRNRAP. This CDR3 is built from 16 residues. The CDR3 here is CASGLLSGKNTGELFF. CDR3 DNA sequence: TGTGCTAGTGGTTTGCTGAGCGGGAAGAACACCGGGGAGCTGTTTTTT.

Turning to this clone: The same CDR3 also results from other DNA sequences found in this sample. V gene TRBV27 combines with J gene TRBJ1-5, with D hard to call. The CDR3 loop spans 14 amino acids. The germline V gene encodes CDR1 MNHEY and CDR2 SMNVEV (reference sequence). Trimming removed 2 bases at V and 5 bases at J, with 10 bases between. The CDR3 DNA is TGTGCCAGCAGTTTAGGAGGGTGGGATCAGCCCCAGCATTTT. Residues: CASSLGGWDQPQHF.

The V call is TRBV7-6, the J call TRBJ2-5; no clear D gene. Germline lookup yields CDR1 SGHVS and CDR2 FNYEAQ. This CDR3 has 12 amino acids. V shed 5 bases and J shed 1 base, with 5 bases lying between them. As DNA, the CDR3 is TGTGCCAGCAGCCTACCCCAAGAGACCCAGTACTTC. Amino acids: CASSLPQETQYF. The full variable domain, completed using reference TRBV7-6 and TRBJ2-5, is GAGVSQSPRYKVTKRGQDVALRCDPISGHVSLYWYRQALGQGPEFLTYFNYEAQQDKSGLPNDRFSAERPEGSISTLTIQRTEQRDSAMYRCASSLPQETQYFGPGTRLLVL.

DNA of the CDR3: TGCAGCGTTGAATTGGGCTCGGGGGGCAATCAGCCCCAGCATTTT. It encodes CSVELGSGGNQPQHF. The rearrangement joins TRBV29-1 to TRBJ1-5, with a weak D call TRBD1 (5 bases). V lost 2 bases to trimming and J lost 2 bases, with 13 bases between them. Germline values: CDR1 SQVTM, CDR2 ANQGSEA. This CDR3 comprises 15 residues. Drawing the rest from reference TRBV29-1 and TRBJ1-5, the complete variable domain is SAVISQKPSRDICQRGTSLTIQCQVDSQVTMMFWYRQQPGQSLTLIATANQGSEATYESGFVIDKFPISRPNLTFSTLTVSNMSPEDSSIYLCSVELGSGGNQPQHFGDGTRLSIL.